Listed here are 3 T cell receptor beta chains from one sample, sequenced in a study of cytomegalovirus exposure and HLA in healthy donors. With 60 Vbeta and 13 Jbeta primers, the PCR was carried out. The method was immunoSEQ multiplex PCR; TCRdb's version includes in-frame clones alone and lacks a portion of them. This sample carries 95,000 to 150,000 clones, 75% to 90% of them seen once, and the ten largest clones take about 0.22%. The sample comprised PBMCs. Receptor source: a man aged 50-60 years in good health and CMV-seronegative.

This clone appeared a single time. The chain joins TRBV2 to TRBJ1-1; no definite D call. This CDR3 has 12 amino acids. Germline V gene lookup returns CDR1 SNHLY and CDR2 FYNNEI. V lost 0 bases and J 11 bases, leaving 10 bases between the germline ends. In DNA form, the CDR3 reads TGTGCCAGCAGTGAAGCGCGAAATCGGGCTTTCTTT. Translating it yields CASSEARNRAFF.

The J gene is TRBJ2-7, the V gene TRBV28, with TRBD1 matching 8 bases. CDR3 length: 14 residues. V was clipped by 5 bases and J by 3 bases; unmatched bases: 6. Germline V gene sequence: CDR1 MDHEN, CDR2 SYDVKM. The chain's CDR3 is CASSLDRGNYEQYF. The CDR3 coding sequence is TGTGCCAGCAGTCTTGACAGGGGCAACTACGAGCAGTACTTC.

The chain links TRBV30 to TRBJ1-3; D ambiguous. Germline V gene sequence: CDR1 GTSNPN, CDR2 SVGIG (reference sequence). V shed 6 bases and J shed 0 bases, with 9 bases lying between them. The length of the CDR3 is 13 residues. CDR3 sequence reads: CACRHHSGNTIYF. The CDR3 nucleotides are TGTGCCTGTAGACACCACTCTGGAAACACCATATATTTT.